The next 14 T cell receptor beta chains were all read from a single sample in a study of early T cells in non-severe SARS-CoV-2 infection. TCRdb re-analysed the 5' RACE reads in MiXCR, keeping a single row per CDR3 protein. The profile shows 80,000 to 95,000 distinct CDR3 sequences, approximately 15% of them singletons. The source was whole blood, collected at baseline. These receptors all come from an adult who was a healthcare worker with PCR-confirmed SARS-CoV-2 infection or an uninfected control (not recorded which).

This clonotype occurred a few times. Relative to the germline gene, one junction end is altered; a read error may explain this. CDR3 DNA sequence: TGTGCCAGCAGTTTAGATATTGGAGGGAAGGTCTTCTTT. It encodes CASSLDIGGKVFF. The gene calls are TRBV12-3 or TRBV12-4 and TRBJ1-3; D is undetermined. This CDR3 region has 13 residues.

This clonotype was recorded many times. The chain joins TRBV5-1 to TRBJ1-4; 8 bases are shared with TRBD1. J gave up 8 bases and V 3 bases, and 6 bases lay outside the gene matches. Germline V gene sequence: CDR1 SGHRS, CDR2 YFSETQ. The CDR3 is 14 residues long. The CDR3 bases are TGCGCCAGCAGCTCCCGGACAGGGCAAGAAAAACTGTTTTTT. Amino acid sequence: CASSSRTGQEKLFF.

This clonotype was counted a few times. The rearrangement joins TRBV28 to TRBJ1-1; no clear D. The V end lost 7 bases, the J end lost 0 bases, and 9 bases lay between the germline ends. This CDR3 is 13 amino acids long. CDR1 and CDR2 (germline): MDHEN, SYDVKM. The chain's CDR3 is CASTFPMNTEAFF. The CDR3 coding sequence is TGTGCCAGCACCTTCCCGATGAACACTGAAGCTTTCTTT.

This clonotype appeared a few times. DNA for the CDR3: TGTGCCAGCTCACCACCCTTAGGACAGCGGAACACTGAAGCTTTCTTT. Translating it yields CASSPPLGQRNTEAFF. J is TRBJ1-1 and V is TRBV18; possibly TRBD1 for D (6 bases). V lost 0 bases to trimming and J lost 1 base, with 12 bases between them. The CDR3 spans 16 residues. The germline V gene encodes CDR1 KGHSH and CDR2 LQKENI.

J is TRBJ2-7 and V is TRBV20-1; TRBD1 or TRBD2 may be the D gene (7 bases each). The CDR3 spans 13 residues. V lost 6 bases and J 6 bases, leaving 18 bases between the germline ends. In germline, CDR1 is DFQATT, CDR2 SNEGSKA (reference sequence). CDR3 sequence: CSAPRQGGAEQYF. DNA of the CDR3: TGCAGTGCACCGAGACAGGGAGGGGCCGAGCAGTACTTC.

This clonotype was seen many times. As DNA, the CDR3 is TGTGCCAGCAGTTATTTCCGACTAGCGGGAGGAGAAGAGACCCAGTACTTC. Amino acids: CASSYFRLAGGEETQYF. V is TRBV6-9 and J is TRBJ2-5; 13 nucleotides match TRBD2. Germline CDR1 and CDR2: MNHGY and SVAAGI. The V gene end was trimmed by 1 base and the J gene end by 3 bases; junction bases not matched to a gene: 5. The CDR3 is 17 residues long.

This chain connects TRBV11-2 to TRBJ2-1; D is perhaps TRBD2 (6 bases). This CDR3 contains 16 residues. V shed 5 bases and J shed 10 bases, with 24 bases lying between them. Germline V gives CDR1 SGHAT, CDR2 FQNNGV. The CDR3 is CASSVDGRSLRMEQFF. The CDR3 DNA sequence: TGTGCCAGCAGCGTGGACGGGAGATCCCTAAGAATGGAGCAGTTCTTC.

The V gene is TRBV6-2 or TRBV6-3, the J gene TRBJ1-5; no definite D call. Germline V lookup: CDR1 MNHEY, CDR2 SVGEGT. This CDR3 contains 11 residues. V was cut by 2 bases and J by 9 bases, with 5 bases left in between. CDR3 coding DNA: TGTGCCAGCAGTTACGGCGGGCCCCAGCATTTT. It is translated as CASSYGGPQHF.

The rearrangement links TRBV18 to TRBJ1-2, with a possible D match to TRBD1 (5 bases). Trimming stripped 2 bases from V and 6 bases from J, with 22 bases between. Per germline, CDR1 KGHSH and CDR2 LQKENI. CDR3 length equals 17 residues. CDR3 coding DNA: TGTGCCAGCTCACCAGAAATTCGGGGCGCGGGGCCGCATGGCTACACCTTC. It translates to CASSPEIRGAGPHGYTF.

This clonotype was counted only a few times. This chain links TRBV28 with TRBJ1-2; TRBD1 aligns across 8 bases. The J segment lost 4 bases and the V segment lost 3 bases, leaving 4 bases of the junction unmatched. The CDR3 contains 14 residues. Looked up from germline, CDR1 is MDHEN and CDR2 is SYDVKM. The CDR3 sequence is CASSFGTGGYGYTF. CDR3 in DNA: TGTGCCAGCAGTTTCGGGACAGGTGGCTATGGCTACACCTTC.

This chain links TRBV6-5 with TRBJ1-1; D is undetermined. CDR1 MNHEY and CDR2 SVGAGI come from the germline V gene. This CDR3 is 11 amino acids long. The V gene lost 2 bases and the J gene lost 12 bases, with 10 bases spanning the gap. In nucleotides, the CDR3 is TGTGCCAGCAGTTACCCTCCCCTTACTTTCTTT. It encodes CASSYPPLTFF.

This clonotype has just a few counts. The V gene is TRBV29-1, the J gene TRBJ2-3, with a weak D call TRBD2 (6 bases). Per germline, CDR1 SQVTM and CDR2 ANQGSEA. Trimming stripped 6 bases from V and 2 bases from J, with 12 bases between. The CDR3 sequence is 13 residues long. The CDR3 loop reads CSVRDWFTDTQYF. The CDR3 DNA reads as TGCAGCGTCAGGGACTGGTTCACAGATACGCAGTATTTT.

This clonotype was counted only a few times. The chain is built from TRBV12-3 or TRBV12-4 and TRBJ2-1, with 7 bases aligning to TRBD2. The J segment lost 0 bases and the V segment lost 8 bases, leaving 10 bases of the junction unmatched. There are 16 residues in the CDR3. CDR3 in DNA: TGTGCCAGCCGGAGTAAAGCGGGACTCTCCTACAATGAGCAGTTCTTC. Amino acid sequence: CASRSKAGLSYNEQFF.

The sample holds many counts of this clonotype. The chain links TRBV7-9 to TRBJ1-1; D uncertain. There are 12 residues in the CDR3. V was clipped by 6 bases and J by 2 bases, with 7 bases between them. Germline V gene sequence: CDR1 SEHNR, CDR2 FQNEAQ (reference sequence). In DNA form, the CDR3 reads TGTGCCAGCAGAAGGGCAAACACTGAAGCTTTCTTT. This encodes CASRRANTEAFF.